This T cell receptor (beta chain) was captured in a study of siplizumab effects on memory and regulatory T cells. Study outcomes and limitations: There appeared to be greater diversity in naive T cells than in memory cells, and naive T cells seemed major contributors to the alloresponse. The study found that mappable alloreactive CD4+ clones averaged 68.8% Treg-derived with siplizumab and over 25% in controls.

Here immunoSEQ multiplex PCR was the method, and the copy in TCRdb shows in-frame clones only, minus some. The sample shows roughly 100,000 clones, approximately 94% of them seen only once. Germline assignment: CDR1 MNHNY and CDR2 SVGAGI (reference sequence). The V and J ends lost 5 bases and 2 bases, in that order; junction bases with no gene match: 6. This CDR3 region has 15 residues. A note on this clone: The antigen is unknown.

Sequencing was done on a sample of CD4+ T cells sorted from blood. The V gene is TRBV6-6, the J gene TRBJ1-3; 7 bases match TRBD1. The TCR originated in a human donor in good health. CDR3 region: CASSAGTAPGNTIYF. As DNA, the CDR3 is TGTGCCAGCAGTGCTGGGACAGCCCCTGGAAACACCATATATTTT.